This T cell receptor beta chain comes out of a study of blood T cells in healthy people across ages (dated by TCRdb to between 2015 and 2017). A note on the overall study: Template switching captured roughly one uniquely barcoded TCR beta cDNA molecule per two T cells in model experiments. To avoid experimental bias, donors of different ages were spread randomly across the sequencing lanes. To track age-related changes in TCR beta repertoire diversity, the study relied on deep sequencing normalized with unique cDNA molecular identifiers. For two donors (one aged 18 to 29 and one aged 80 or older), the study analyzed two additional independent replicas of 1 million unique cDNA reads from the same blood draw. Donors were grouped into four age groups: young (average 16 years), middle-aged (around 39), aged (about 60) and long-lived (about 90).

Overall results and qualifications from the work: Compared with the aged group, the long-lived group had more naive CD4+ T cells, fewer expanded clones and increased TCR diversity, a pattern suggesting age selection. Because the CMV infection status of the donors was unknown, age-related changes in expanded clonotypes may potentially have been confounded. Observed TCR beta diversity correlated strongly with the percentage of naive T cells measured by flow cytometry. Observed TCR beta diversity per million T cells fell roughly linearly with age, and a significant reduction was already apparent by age roughly 40. Estimates of total diversity from one million sequenced T cells were regarded as lower bounds and underestimates. Conclusive comparison of naive and antigen-experienced compartments was prevented by the profiling of bulk unsorted PBMCs.

This clonotype was found a few times. Its antigen specificity is not known. One end of the junction does not line up with germline, which may come from a read error. Libraries were built with 5' RACE. Sequencing used an Illumina HiSeq 2500. A second about 7 to 11 cycle PCR used a sample-barcoded 5' primer and a J-beta primer mix. Each TCR beta cDNA molecule received a unique molecular identifier from a template-switch 5' adaptor carrying 12 random nucleotides. At least 3 million CDR3-containing paired-end reads were obtained from each sample. The Mint cDNA synthesis kit, primed by a TRBC-specific oligonucleotide, was used to synthesize first-strand cDNA from all RNA. Following uracil-DNA glycosylase treatment, a first 18-cycle PCR with universal primers M1SS and BC2_uni_R was performed on all cDNA. The authors processed their data as follows. For normalization, 1 million high-quality reads were randomly selected from each sample, with every read carrying a distinct molecular identifier. Reads with shared molecular identifiers were discarded instead of being binned into consensus sequences. CDR3 identification, clonotype clustering and error correction used MiTCR with a Q25 quality threshold and the strictest error-elimination algorithm. A nonparametric unseen species model with Euler transformation was used to estimate lower-bound total TCR beta diversity. TCRdb's own reprocessing of the public reads used fastp at Q25 and MiXCR and kept productive beta chains. Rows with one shared CDR3 protein collapse into an entry with the most common genes and DNA. These V and J calls derive from TCRdb rather than the authors' analysis. The sample contains approximately 810,000 distinct CDR3 sequences, 25% to 30% of them found a single time. The top ten constitute 17% of the sample.

For CDR1 and CDR2, the germline V gene (reference sequence) lists GTSNPN and SVGIG. The CDR3 sequence holds 14 residues, the cysteine and phenylalanine included. Only the CDR3 portion is preserved as DNA: 42 bases, with reading frame beginning at the first base. Donors were about 36 systemically healthy Caucasian individuals from Russia aged roughly 6 to 95 years. Ten milliliters of peripheral blood were collected from each donor into EDTA-treated Vacutainer tubes. Ficoll-Paque density-gradient centrifugation was used to isolate PBMCs, with at least 6.5 million per sample. Trizol reagent was used to extract total RNA from PBMCs, with at least 5.5 micrograms per sample. The percentages of naive CD45RAhigh/CD27high T cells were determined by flow cytometry on a PBMC aliquot from every donor.

This TCR came from an elderly woman in good health. Sequenced material: blood. The rearranged segments are TRBV30 and TRBJ2-6; the D gene is possibly TRBD1, with 7 bases matching. The DNA sequence reads TGTGCCTGGGACAGGGACTCTGGGGCCAACGTCCGGACTTTC. It is translated as CAWDRDSGANVRTF.